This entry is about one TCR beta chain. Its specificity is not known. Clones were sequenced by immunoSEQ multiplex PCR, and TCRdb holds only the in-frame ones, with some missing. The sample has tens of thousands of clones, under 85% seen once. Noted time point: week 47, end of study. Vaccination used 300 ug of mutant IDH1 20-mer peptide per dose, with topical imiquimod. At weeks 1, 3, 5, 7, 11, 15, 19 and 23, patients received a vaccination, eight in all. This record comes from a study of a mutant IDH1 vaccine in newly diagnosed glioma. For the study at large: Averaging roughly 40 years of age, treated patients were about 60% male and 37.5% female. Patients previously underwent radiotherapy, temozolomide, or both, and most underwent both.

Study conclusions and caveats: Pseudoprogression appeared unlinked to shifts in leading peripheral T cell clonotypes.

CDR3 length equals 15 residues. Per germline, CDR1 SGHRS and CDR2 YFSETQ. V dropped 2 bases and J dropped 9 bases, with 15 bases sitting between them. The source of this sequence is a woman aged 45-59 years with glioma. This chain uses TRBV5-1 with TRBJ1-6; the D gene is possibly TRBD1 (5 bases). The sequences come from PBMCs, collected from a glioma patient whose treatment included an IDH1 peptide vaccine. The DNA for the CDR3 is TGCGCCAGCAGCTTAGGGGCCAAGGATATTTCACCCCTCCACTTT. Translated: CASSLGAKDISPLHF. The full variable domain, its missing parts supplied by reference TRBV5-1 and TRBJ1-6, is KAGVTQTPRYLIKTRGQQVTLSCSPISGHRSVSWYQQTPGQGLQFLFEYFSETQRNKGNFPGRFSGRQFSNSRSEMNVSTLELGDSALYLCASSLGAKDISPLHFGNGTRLTVT.